The source of this T cell receptor (beta chain) is a study of T cell clonotyping in hematopoietic cell transplantation. Regarding the study as a whole: Recipient TCR diversity dropped after transplant; expanded clonotypes rose from day 30 to 180.

Clones were sequenced by immunoSEQ multiplex PCR, and TCRdb holds only the in-frame ones, with some missing. The table has about 16,000 clones, roughly 90% seen once; the top ten hold about 2.9%. Remarks on this clone: Its antigen remains unidentified. At one boundary the junction diverges from the germline segment, which might be a read error.

CDR1 and CDR2 from the germline V gene are GTSNPN and SVGIG (reference sequence). This CDR3 spans 15 amino acids. The sequence was obtained from a man aged 50 or older in good health. Some clones in this sample may be carry-over from other donors' samples. The chain uses TRBV30 and TRBJ2-7; 9 bases match TRBD1. The sequencing sample was made of peripheral blood mononuclear cells. The CDR3 loop is CAWSVPGQGPNDQYF. The CDR3 DNA reads as TGTGCCTGGAGTGTACCGGGACAGGGTCCCAACGATCAGTACTTC.